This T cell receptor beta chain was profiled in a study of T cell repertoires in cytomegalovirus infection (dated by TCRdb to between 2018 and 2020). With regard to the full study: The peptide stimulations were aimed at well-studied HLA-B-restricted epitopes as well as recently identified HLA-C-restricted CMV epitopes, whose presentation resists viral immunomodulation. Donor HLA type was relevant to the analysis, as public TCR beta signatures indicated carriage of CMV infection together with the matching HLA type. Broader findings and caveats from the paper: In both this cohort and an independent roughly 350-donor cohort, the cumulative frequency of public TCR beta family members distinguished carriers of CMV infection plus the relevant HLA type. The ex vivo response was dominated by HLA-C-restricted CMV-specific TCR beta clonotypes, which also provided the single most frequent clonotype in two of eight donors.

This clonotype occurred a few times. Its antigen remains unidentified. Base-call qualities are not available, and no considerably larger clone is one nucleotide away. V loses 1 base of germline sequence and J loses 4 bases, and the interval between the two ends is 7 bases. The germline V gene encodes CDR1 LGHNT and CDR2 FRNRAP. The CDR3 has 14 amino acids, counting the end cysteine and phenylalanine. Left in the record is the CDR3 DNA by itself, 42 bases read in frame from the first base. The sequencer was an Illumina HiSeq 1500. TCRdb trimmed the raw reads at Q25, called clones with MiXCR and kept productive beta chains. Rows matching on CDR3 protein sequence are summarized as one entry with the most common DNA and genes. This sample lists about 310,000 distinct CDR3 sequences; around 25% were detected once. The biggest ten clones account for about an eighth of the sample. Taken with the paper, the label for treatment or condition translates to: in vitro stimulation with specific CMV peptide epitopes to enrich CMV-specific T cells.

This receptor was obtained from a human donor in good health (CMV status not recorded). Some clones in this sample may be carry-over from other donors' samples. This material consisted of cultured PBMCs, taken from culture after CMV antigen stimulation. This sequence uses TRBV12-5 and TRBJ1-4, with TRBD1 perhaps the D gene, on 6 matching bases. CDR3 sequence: CASGLAQGNEKLFF. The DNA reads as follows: TGTGCTAGTGGTTTGGCACAGGGTAATGAAAAACTGTTTTTT.